Listed here are 15 T cell receptor beta chains from one sample, sequenced in a study of STAT5B mutations in CD4+ large granular lymphocyte leukemia. Profiled with immunoSEQ multiplex PCR; TCRdb holds only in-frame clones, not every one. This sample has about 48,000 clones; less than 85% occur once, and the top ten carry 1.5% to 1.7%. The sample was CD4+ T cells from blood buffy coats. The receptor set was obtained from a human donor in good health.

The chain employs TRBV7-9 and TRBJ1-6; D uncertain. CDR1 SEHNR and CDR2 FQNEAQ come from the germline V gene (reference sequence). The CDR3 length is 15 residues. The ends were cut back, 4 bases at V and 8 bases at J, with 15 bases in the middle. CDR3 nucleotide sequence: TGTGCCAGCAGCTCCCACGGCGGACTGTATTCACCCCTCCACTTT. Residues: CASSSHGGLYSPLHF.

This chain links TRBV7-6 with TRBJ2-2; 7 positions match TRBD2. Germline CDR1 reads SGHVS; CDR2 reads FNYEAQ. The V segment lost 4 bases and the J segment 8 bases; nucleotides outside the gene matches: 13. The CDR3 runs 16 residues. The CDR3 DNA sequence: TGTGCCAGCAGCTCCGGACTAGAGGGAACTATGGGGGAGCTGTTTTTT. It specifies CASSSGLEGTMGELFF.

This clone was observed a single time. This sequence joins TRBV5-8 and TRBJ2-5, with 7 nucleotides matching TRBD1. Losses at the gene ends were 5 bases for V and 10 bases for J; bases not matched to a gene: 8. The CDR3 spans 12 residues. From germline, CDR1 is SGHTS and CDR2 YDEGEE. The CDR3 sequence is CASRPTGSSQYF. As DNA, the CDR3 is TGTGCCAGCAGGCCGACAGGGTCGAGCCAGTACTTC. The variable domain in full, with the rest retrieved from reference TRBV5-8 and TRBJ2-5, is EAGVTQSPTHLIKTRGQQATLRCSPISGHTSVYWYQQALGLGLQFLLWYDEGEERNRGNFPPRFSGRQFPNYSSELNVNALELEDSALYLCASRPTGSSQYFGPGTRLLVL.

The CDR3 coding sequence is TGTGCCAGCAGGCAGGGGACCTATGGCTACACCTTC. It is translated as CASRQGTYGYTF. The chain couples TRBV6-5 to TRBJ1-2, with D possibly being TRBD1 (6 bases). Germline V gene sequence: CDR1 MNHEY, CDR2 SVGAGI. The CDR3 contains 12 residues. The ends were cut back, 6 bases at V and 4 bases at J, with 9 bases in the middle.

CDR3 nucleotides: TGTGCCAGGGCACAAGAAGCTTTCTTT. Its protein is CARAQEAFF. This chain connects TRBV27 to TRBJ1-1; D is ambiguous. Trimming removed 9 bases from V and 8 bases from J, with 7 bases in between. Germline CDR1 is MNHEY and CDR2 is SMNVEV (reference sequence). The CDR3 spans 9 residues.

The chain carries TRBV7-3 and TRBJ1-1; no clear D. Trimming took off 5 bases at V and 5 bases at J, with 21 bases between the two ends. The V gene's germline CDR1 is SGHTA and CDR2 FQGTGA. This CDR3 contains 16 residues. CDR3 amino acids: CASSPFSGPLGTEAFF. DNA of the CDR3: TGTGCCAGCAGCCCCTTCTCGGGTCCACTGGGGACTGAAGCTTTCTTT.

The chain links TRBV2 to TRBJ1-4; D gene ambiguous. Trimming stripped 4 bases from V and 4 bases from J, with 13 bases between. The CDR3 contains 15 residues. Germline assignment: CDR1 SNHLY and CDR2 FYNNEI. The CDR3 DNA follows: TGTGCCAGCAGTGCGGATATGAGGCGTAATGAAAAACTGTTTTTT. It encodes CASSADMRRNEKLFF. Complete variable domain (other parts from reference TRBV2 and TRBJ1-4): EPEVTQTPSHQVTQMGQEVILRCVPISNHLYFYWYRQILGQKVEFLVSFYNNEISEKSEIFDDQFSVERPDGSNFTLKIRSTKLEDSAMYFCASSADMRRNEKLFFGSGTQLSVL.

Regarding this clone: One end of the junction fails to match germline, which may point to a read error. This rearrangement joins TRBV6-5 to TRBJ2-7; TRBD1 aligns across 7 bases. CDR1 is MNHEY and CDR2 is SVGAGI in the germline V gene. The CDR3 extends over 13 amino acids. The CDR3 here is CASSYDSGQPPNF. CDR3 in DNA: TGTGCCAGCAGTTACGATTCGGGACAGCCTCCGAACTTC.

J is TRBJ1-6 and V is TRBV2; no reliable D call. This CDR3 spans 15 amino acids. Deletions cut 4 bases from V and 5 bases from J, with 12 bases between. Germline values: CDR1 SNHLY, CDR2 FYNNEI. This chain's CDR3 is CASSAHEPNNSPLHF. In DNA, the CDR3 is TGTGCCAGCAGTGCGCACGAGCCTAATAATTCACCCCTCCACTTT.

The chain employs TRBV7-2 and TRBJ1-1; D unresolved. CDR1 is SGHTA and CDR2 is FQGNSA in the germline V gene. Trimming removed 3 bases at V and 1 base at J, with 6 bases between. The CDR3 is made up of 13 amino acids. The CDR3 protein is CASSLYGNTEAFF. The CDR3 bases are TGTGCCAGCAGCTTGTACGGGAACACTGAAGCTTTCTTT.

J is TRBJ2-1 and V is TRBV6-5, with D unresolved. Trimming removed 5 bases from V and 10 bases from J, with 12 bases in between. The CDR3 runs to 12 residues. Germline V gene data show CDR1 as MNHEY and CDR2 as SVGAGI. CDR3 DNA sequence: TGTGCCAGCAGTCACCCTGGAAGAGAGCAGTTCTTC. Its translation is CASSHPGREQFF.

Only one count was recorded for this clone. The chain employs TRBV5-6 and TRBJ2-1; D remains unclear. Trimming removed 1 base at V and 4 bases at J, with 3 bases between. Germline V lookup: CDR1 SGHDT, CDR2 YYEEEE. The CDR3 is 12 amino acids. In DNA form, the CDR3 reads TGTGCCAGCAGCTTGCGGTACAATGAGCAGTTCTTC. The encoded protein is CASSLRYNEQFF.

The chain links TRBV7-8 to TRBJ2-2; no firm D call. The germline V and J ends were trimmed by 0 bases and 5 bases, with 7 bases remaining between them. This CDR3 is 14 amino acids long. Germline lookup yields CDR1 SGHVS and CDR2 FQNEAQ. The CDR3 loop is CASSLAKVTGELFF. The CDR3, as DNA: TGTGCCAGCAGCTTAGCGAAGGTGACCGGGGAGCTGTTTTTT.

The rearrangement joins TRBV5-1 to TRBJ1-2; 10 positions agree with TRBD1. Per the germline V gene, CDR1 is SGHRS and CDR2 is YFSETQ. The trim removed 3 bases at V and 5 bases at J, leaving 7 bases unmatched. The CDR3 consists of 15 residues. CDR3 sequence reads: CASSSGTGATYGYTF. In DNA, the CDR3 is TGCGCCAGCAGCTCGGGGACAGGGGCCACTTATGGCTACACCTTC.

The chain links TRBV9 to TRBJ2-1; 14 bases are shared with TRBD2. After removal of 0 bases from V and 8 bases from J, the junction contained 7 bases not matched to a gene. There are 17 residues in the CDR3. The germline V gene encodes CDR1 SGDLS and CDR2 YYNGEE. CDR3 loop: CASSVALTSGGADEQFF. The DNA of the CDR3 is TGTGCCAGCAGCGTAGCCCTGACTAGCGGGGGGGCCGATGAGCAGTTCTTC.